The rows below give T cell receptor beta chains drawn from one sample of a study of graft-versus-host responses after intestinal transplantation. Generated by immunoSEQ multiplex PCR, the TCRdb table keeps only in-frame clones and is missing some. The repertoire holds nearly 25,000 clones, 35% to 50% seen once, with under 0.8% in the top ten. The sequencing here drew on alloreactive CD4+ T cells from a mixed lymphocyte reaction culture, taken before intestinal transplant. These receptors all stem from a human patient who received an intestinal transplant. Both conserved end residues are trimmed from each CDR3. Some rows have no size entry. The others give once, few or many, or a class for an expanded clone.

j_call,v_call,clone_size,cdr3_aa
TRBJ2-2,TRBV7-8,-,ASSLDPGGARELF
TRBJ2-7,TRBV7-8,few,ASSLGTAVYEQY
TRBJ2-1,TRBV6-1,-,ASSERGIFEQF
TRBJ2-2,TRBV11-3,-,ASSKDRAHGELF
TRBJ2-7,TRBV5-1,-,ASSWGQYEQY
TRBJ2-1,TRBV6-5,few,ASSYRGLAGNEQF
TRBJ1-5,TRBV30,few,AWSVRRNQPQH
TRBJ2-1,TRBV11-1,-,ASSPGLAGDAYNEQF
TRBJ1-3,TRBV30,few,AWSLGTSGNTIY
TRBJ2-1,TRBV19,-,ASSIQAGAYNEQF
TRBJ1-4,TRBV6-5,-,ASSLGQGAGEKLF
TRBJ1-1,TRBV6-5,-,ASSHGQGTEAF
TRBJ2-7,TRBV7-2,few,ASSPLYEQY
TRBJ1-4,TRBV30,once,AWSPPLTANEKLF
TRBJ1-2,TRBV2,-,ASSRQSYGYT
TRBJ1-5,TRBV6-5,-,ASSYLGQPQH
TRBJ2-7,TRBV2,few,ASSRLAGGWGEQY
TRBJ2-1,TRBV10-3,-,AISGAGGLYNEQF
TRBJ2-3,TRBV10-1,-,ASSKVAGARDTQY
TRBJ1-3,TRBV6-6,few,ASSYSKGAGNTIY